Shown below are 25 T cell receptor beta chains from a single sample sequenced in a study of blood T cells in healthy people across ages (dated by TCRdb to 2014 to 2015). The library was prepared using 5' RACE. The instrument was an Illumina HiSeq 2500. A second roughly 6 to 12 cycle PCR used a sample-barcoded 5' primer and a J-beta primer mix. TCRdb ran its own pipeline on the public reads, namely fastp trimming at Q25 and MiXCR clone calling, and kept in-frame beta chains. Every CDR3 protein is listed once, alongside the most common genes and DNA of its rows. The table for this sample lists over 1.5 million distinct CDR3 sequences; about 49% of them were counted only once. The leading ten clones occupy less than 2.5% of the sample. The source material was blood. The receptors here all came from a woman in her thirties or forties in good health.

The chain joins TRBV19 to TRBJ1-2, with a tentative D call TRBD1 (6 bases). From germline, CDR1 is LNHDA and CDR2 SQIVND (reference sequence). V lost 3 bases and J lost 8, with 19 bases in between. This CDR3 is 15 amino acids long. The chain's CDR3 is CASSIRQEWFRGYTF. In DNA, the CDR3 is TGTGCCAGTAGTATCCGACAGGAATGGTTCAGGGGCTACACCTTC.

The V gene is TRBV5-5, the J gene TRBJ2-1; weak D call: TRBD2 (5 bases). The CDR3 is made up of 13 amino acids. The V gene's germline CDR1 is SGHKS and CDR2 YYEKEE (reference sequence). With 6 bases removed from V and 7 bases from J, the gap between germline ends came to 14 bases. CDR3 bases: TGTGCCAGCAAGGCAGCGGTCGGGAATGAGCAGTTCTTC. Protein sequence: CASKAAVGNEQFF.

Details on this clonotype: A much bigger clone sits one base away, suggesting this may be a read error. The rearrangement links TRBV10-3 to TRBJ2-3; D possibly corresponds to TRBD2 (5 bases). CDR1 ENHRY and CDR2 SYGVKD come from the germline V gene. This CDR3 has 12 residues. The CDR3 loop reads CAISEWGDTRYF. CDR3 bases: TGTGCCATCAGTGAGTGGGGAGATACGCGGTATTTT.

The V gene is TRBV10-3, the J gene TRBJ2-7; 8 bases align to TRBD2. V lost 5 bases to trimming and J lost 2 bases; unmatched junction nucleotides: 5. This CDR3 contains 14 residues. In germline, CDR1 is ENHRY, CDR2 SYGVKD. The CDR3 loop is CAISRGGQTYEQYF. The CDR3 coding sequence is TGTGCCATCAGTCGCGGGGGGCAAACCTACGAGCAGTACTTC.

Only a few counts were recorded for this clonotype. The chain has TRBV12-3 or TRBV12-4 and TRBJ2-5, with TRBD2 matching 7 bases. This CDR3 comprises 17 residues. The V and J ends lost 7 bases and 4 bases, in that order; junction bases with no gene match: 18. CDR3 coding DNA: TGTGCCAGCATCACCTCTGGGAGGGCCCGAGTGTTAGAGACCCAGTACTTC. It is translated as CASITSGRARVLETQYF.

The chain combines TRBV5-1 with TRBJ1-4; D perhaps matches TRBD1 (6 bases). The CDR3 spans 14 residues. V was cut by 4 bases and J by 3 bases, with 10 bases left in between. CDR1 and CDR2 from the germline V gene are SGHRS and YFSETQ. The CDR3 spells CASSRGQPNEKLFF. CDR3 nucleotide sequence: TGCGCCAGCAGCCGTGGACAGCCTAATGAAAAACTGTTTTTT.

The CDR3 nucleotides are TGTGCCAGCAGTTACGGGCTGGGCTCCTACAATGAGCAGTTCTTC. Protein: CASSYGLGSYNEQFF. This chain joins TRBV6-2 or TRBV6-3 and TRBJ2-1; no definite D call. V shed 2 bases and J shed 0 bases, with 8 bases lying between them. This CDR3 region has 15 residues. Germline CDR1 reads MNHEY; CDR2 reads SVGEGT.

This clonotype was observed many times. V usage is TRBV14 and J usage is TRBJ2-5, with D uncertain. Trimming took 6 bases from V and 2 from J, leaving 10 bases between them. This CDR3 region has 13 residues. In germline, CDR1 is SGHDN, CDR2 FVKESK. CDR3 bases: TGTGCCAGCAGTCCTGTTGGACAAGAGACCCAGTACTTC. This sequence encodes CASSPVGQETQYF.

The CDR3 nucleotides read TGCAGCGTTGATCGGACGGAGACCCAGTACTTC. Translating gives CSVDRTETQYF. The rearrangement uses TRBV29-1 and TRBJ2-5, with D uncertain. With 3 bases removed from V and 5 bases from J, the gap between germline ends came to 7 bases. Germline CDR1 is SQVTM and CDR2 is ANQGSEA. The CDR3 contains 11 residues.

This clonotype was detected once. V is TRBV29-1 and J is TRBJ1-2; D call uncertain. Germline V gives CDR1 SQVTM, CDR2 ANQGSEA. V lost 0 bases and J 3 bases, leaving 11 bases between the germline ends. The CDR3 spans 14 residues. The CDR3 DNA is TGCAGCGTTGAAGATTCGGGGTGGGACTATGGCTACACCTTC. Its protein is CSVEDSGWDYGYTF.

In this sample, this clonotype turned up a few times. CDR3 residues: CASSPKGGLAGNTDTQYF. Written as DNA, the CDR3 is TGTGCCAGCAGCCCGAAGGGAGGACTAGCGGGGAACACAGATACGCAGTATTTT. The rearrangement links TRBV3-1 to TRBJ2-3, with 12 bases lining up with TRBD2. The length of the CDR3 is 18 residues. CDR1 and CDR2 (germline): LGHDT, YNNKEL (reference sequence). V was clipped by 4 bases and J by 2 bases; unmatched bases: 10.

The chain joins TRBV20-1 to TRBJ2-7, with TRBD1 identical over 11 bases. Looked up from germline, CDR1 is DFQATT and CDR2 is SNEGSKA (reference sequence). CDR3 length equals 15 residues. Losses at the gene ends were 5 bases for V and 1 base for J; bases not matched to a gene: 7. CDR3 residues: CSAEGQGVESYEQYF. The DNA for the CDR3 is TGCAGTGCTGAGGGACAGGGGGTTGAGTCCTACGAGCAGTACTTC.

This clonotype was found a few times. The chain has TRBV7-2 and TRBJ2-3, with TRBD2 matching 12 bases. Germline loops: CDR1 SGHTA, CDR2 FQGNSA. The CDR3 is made up of 16 amino acids. J was trimmed by 6 bases and V by 5 bases; bases with no gene match: 9. Here the CDR3 DNA reads TGTGCCAGCAGCCCTTCTAGCGGGGGGGCTAGGGATACGCAGTATTTT. This gives the protein CASSPSSGGARDTQYF.

This clonotype was seen a few times. V gene TRBV20-1 combines with J gene TRBJ2-5; 7 bases are a match to TRBD2. The CDR3 is 13 amino acids. Looked up from germline, CDR1 is DFQATT and CDR2 is SNEGSKA (reference sequence). V lost 1 base and J lost 5; bases outside the gene matches: 4. The CDR3: CSARGGGWETQYF. CDR3 in DNA: TGCAGTGCTAGAGGGGGGGGGTGGGAGACCCAGTACTTC.

The chain recombines TRBV9 with TRBJ2-1, with 8 bases matching TRBD2. Near its end, the DNA agrees better with TRBJ2-7, so the J call may be wrong. Germline V lookup: CDR1 SGDLS, CDR2 YYNGEE. The CDR3 consists of 20 residues. The CDR3 region is CASSVDLRGGPTSSYNEQYF. CDR3 sequence (DNA): TGTGCCAGCAGCGTAGATCTTCGGGGGGGCCCCACGAGCTCCTACAATGAGCAGTACTTC.

This clonotype was seen a few times. The J gene is TRBJ2-7, the V gene TRBV28, with D perhaps matching TRBD2 (6 bases). This CDR3 contains 14 residues. The V and J ends lost 7 bases and 4 bases respectively, with 17 bases between them. Germline CDR1 and CDR2: MDHEN and SYDVKM. CDR3 residues: CASTLALGGYEQYF. CDR3 nucleotides: TGTGCCAGCACCCTCGCGCTGGGGGGTTACGAGCAGTACTTC.

The rearrangement joins TRBV18 to TRBJ2-5, with D maybe TRBD1 (5 bases). V lost 3 bases, J lost 4 bases, and 15 bases lay in between. The germline gives CDR1 KGHSH, CDR2 LQKENI. The CDR3 covers 15 residues. CDR3 amino acids: CASSPSQGRSETQYF. CDR3 coding DNA: TGTGCCAGCTCACCCTCGCAGGGTCGGTCAGAGACCCAGTACTTC. The entire variable domain, with the rest obtained from reference TRBV18 and TRBJ2-5, is as follows: NAGVMQNPRHLVRRRGQEARLRCSPMKGHSHVYWYRQLPEEGLKFMVYLQKENIIDESGMPKERFSAEFPKEGPSILRIQQVVRGDSAAYFCASSPSQGRSETQYFGPGTRLLVL.

The rearrangement joins TRBV12-3 or TRBV12-4 to TRBJ2-2, with D perhaps matching TRBD1 (6 bases). The length of the CDR3 is 15 residues. Trimming removed 8 bases from V and 2 bases from J, with 15 bases in between. CDR3 coding DNA: TGTGCCAGCGATCCCCAAGGGGGAAACACCGGGGAGCTGTTTTTT. It codes for CASDPQGGNTGELFF.

The sample holds one count of this clonotype. One end of the junction is discordant with germline, which a read error may explain. The rearrangement joins TRBV29-1 to TRBJ2-3; D possibly corresponds to TRBD1 (5 bases). CDR3 length: 13 residues. Germline V gene lookup returns CDR1 SQVTM and CDR2 ANQGSEA. This chain's CDR3 is CSVEGQGADTRYF. The CDR3, as DNA: TGCAGCGTCGAAGGTCAGGGTGCAGATACGCGGTATTTT.

The V gene is TRBV18, the J gene TRBJ2-1, with 10 bases identical to TRBD1. The CDR3 extends over 15 amino acids. With V trimmed by 5 bases and J by 5 bases, 6 bases remained unmatched. Germline V gives CDR1 KGHSH, CDR2 LQKENI. Here the CDR3 DNA reads TGTGCCAGCTCAGCGACAGGGGGCGACCACAATGAGCAGTTCTTC. It encodes CASSATGGDHNEQFF.

This clonotype turned up a few times. The chain combines TRBV21-1 with TRBJ1-2. TRBV21-1 has pseudogene status. CDR3 length: 12 residues. Here the CDR3 reads CASSKPSSSYTF. The CDR3, as DNA: TGTGCCAGCAGCAAACCTTCTTCCAGCTACACCTTC.

This clonotype was found once. The rearrangement joins TRBV28 to TRBJ2-1; D assignment may be TRBD1 or TRBD2 (5 bases each). CDR3 size: 14 residues. Germline V gene lookup returns CDR1 MDHEN and CDR2 SYDVKM. Trimming left V 8 bases short and J 5 bases short, with 16 bases between. In DNA, the CDR3 is TGTGCCAGCCTAACGCCGGGGACCAACAATGAGCAGTTCTTC. This gives the protein CASLTPGTNNEQFF.

The chain joins TRBV11-2 to TRBJ2-5; 7 bases align to TRBD1. The CDR3 is 18 residues long. The trim removed 0 bases at V and 4 bases at J, leaving 14 bases unmatched. Germline CDR1 reads SGHAT; CDR2 reads FQNNGV. The CDR3 coding sequence is TGTGCCAGCAGCTTAGATAATTTTAGTGCGACAGGGCTAGAGACCCAGTACTTC. The encoded protein is CASSLDNFSATGLETQYF.

This chain joins TRBV4-3 and TRBJ2-5; no clear D gene. The CDR3 is 13 residues long. V lost 5 bases and J 5 bases, leaving 12 bases between the germline ends. Germline V gene data show CDR1 as LGHNA and CDR2 as YSLEER. The CDR3: CASSTRMGETQYF. The CDR3 DNA reads as TGCGCCAGCAGCACGCGAATGGGGGAGACCCAGTACTTC.

The sample holds a few counts of this clonotype. V usage is TRBV7-2 and J usage is TRBJ2-3; D gene unclear. Looked up from germline, CDR1 is SGHTA and CDR2 is FQGNSA. The CDR3 has 13 amino acids. The V gene lost 3 bases and the J gene lost 6 bases, with 10 bases spanning the gap. The CDR3 DNA follows: TGTGCCAGCAGCTTGCAAGTAGGGGATACGCAGTATTTT. It is translated as CASSLQVGDTQYF.